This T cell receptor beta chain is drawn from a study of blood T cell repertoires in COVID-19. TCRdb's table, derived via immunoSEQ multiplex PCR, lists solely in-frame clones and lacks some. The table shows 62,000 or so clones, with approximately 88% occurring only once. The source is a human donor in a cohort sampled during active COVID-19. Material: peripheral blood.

The CDR3: CASSNRGTGANVLTF. The CDR3 DNA is TGTGCCAGCAGTAACAGGGGGACTGGGGCCAACGTCCTGACTTTC. The J gene is TRBJ2-6, the V gene TRBV6-5, with TRBD1 identical over 8 bases. Germline lookup yields CDR1 MNHEY and CDR2 SVGAGI. The CDR3 extends over 15 amino acids. V was clipped by 5 bases and J by 2 bases; unmatched bases: 2.